The 26 T cell receptor beta chains presented below share a single source sample, sequenced in a study of cytomegalovirus exposure and HLA in healthy donors. The PCR contained 60 Vbeta and 13 Jbeta primers. Profiled with immunoSEQ multiplex PCR; TCRdb holds only in-frame clones, not every one. The data contain 150,000 to 200,000 clones, around 77% of them seen just once; the ten biggest clones take up approximately 2.1%. Sequencing input: PBMCs. These receptors came from a man between 25 and 39 years old in good health and CMV-seronegative.

The chain has TRBV7-2 and TRBJ1-4; D might be TRBD1 (6 bases). From germline, CDR1 is SGHTA and CDR2 FQGNSA. The CDR3 is made up of 13 amino acids. V lost 1 base to trimming and J lost 8 bases, with 8 bases between them. The DNA for the CDR3 is TGTGCCAGCAGCTTAGGGCAGGGGGAAAAACTGTTTTTT. Translation: CASSLGQGEKLFF. The full variable domain, in which reference TRBV7-2 and TRBJ1-4 provide the parts outside the CDR3, is GAGVSQSPSNKVTEKGKDVELRCDPISGHTALYWYRQSLGQGLEFLIYFQGNSAPDKSGLPSDRFSAERTGGSVSTLTIQRTQQEDSAVYLCASSLGQGEKLFFGSGTQLSVL.

The chain uses TRBV2 and TRBJ1-1; D is undetermined. This CDR3 region has 11 residues. Germline loops: CDR1 SNHLY, CDR2 FYNNEI. The V gene lost 6 bases and the J gene lost 1 base, with 3 bases spanning the gap. CDR3 DNA sequence: TGTGCCAGCAGCAGGAACACTGAAGCTTTCTTT. Its translation is CASSRNTEAFF.

The V call is TRBV28, the J call TRBJ2-5; TRBD2 agrees at 7 bases. CDR1 is MDHEN, CDR2 SYDVKM, per germline. The CDR3 loop spans 13 amino acids. V shed 6 bases and J 2 bases; nucleotides not matched to a gene: 3. This CDR3 reads CASRPGLQETQYF. CDR3 bases: TGTGCCAGCAGGCCGGGACTACAAGAGACCCAGTACTTC.

The chain is built from TRBV5-1 and TRBJ2-3, with TRBD1 identical over 8 bases. CDR1 and CDR2 from the germline V gene are SGHRS and YFSETQ. The V and J ends lost 3 bases and 2 bases, in that order; junction bases with no gene match: 5. The CDR3 runs 15 residues. CDR3 sequence (DNA): TGCGCCAGCAGCTCCTACAGGGGGAACACAGATACGCAGTATTTT. Encoded protein: CASSSYRGNTDTQYF.

This chain links TRBV9 with TRBJ2-1, with 13 bases identical to TRBD2. In germline, CDR1 is SGDLS, CDR2 YYNGEE. The CDR3 length is 16 residues. V lost 3 bases, J lost 10 bases, and 10 bases stayed unmatched. The CDR3 nucleotides are TGTGCCAGCAGCGCAGACGGGACTAGCGGGATCATAGAGCAGTTCTTC. Amino acid sequence: CASSADGTSGIIEQFF. Complete variable domain (other parts from reference TRBV9 and TRBJ2-1): DSGVTQTPKHLITATGQRVTLRCSPRSGDLSVYWYQQSLDQGLQFLIQYYNGEERAKGNILERFSAQQFPDLHSELNLSSLELGDSALYFCASSADGTSGIIEQFFGPGTRLTVL.

This rearrangement joins TRBV5-1 to TRBJ2-2; tentatively, D is TRBD1 (5 bases). From germline, CDR1 is SGHRS and CDR2 YFSETQ. Trimming stripped 2 bases from V and 6 bases from J, with 20 bases between. This CDR3 is 17 amino acids long. The CDR3 coding sequence is TGCGCCAGCAGCTTAGGTTCCGCCAGGGCCGTGGCCGGGGAGCTGTTTTTT. Amino acids: CASSLGSARAVAGELFF.

This chain's CDR3 is CASSQETVFPDTQYF. The CDR3 DNA reads as TGTGCCAGCAGCCAAGAAACAGTTTTCCCAGATACGCAGTATTTT. This chain joins TRBV14 and TRBJ2-3; no definite D call. Germline V CDR1 and CDR2: SGHDN, FVKESK. V dropped 0 bases and J dropped 4 bases, with 11 bases sitting between them. This CDR3 has 15 amino acids.

The V call is TRBV5-1, the J call TRBJ1-1, with TRBD1 as a possible D gene (5 bases). V dropped 2 bases and J dropped 6 bases, with 14 bases sitting between them. Germline CDR1 is SGHRS and CDR2 is YFSETQ. There are 14 residues in the CDR3. In DNA form, the CDR3 reads TGCGCCAGCAGCTTCCAGGGCGTAGGGTCTGAAGCTTTCTTT. Amino acid sequence: CASSFQGVGSEAFF.

This chain links TRBV28 with TRBJ1-1, with a tentative D call TRBD1 (6 bases). Germline CDR1 reads MDHEN; CDR2 reads SYDVKM. V shed 8 bases and J shed 1 base, with 14 bases lying between them. The CDR3 sequence is 14 residues long. CDR3 coding DNA: TGTGCCAGCGGAGGGGGGGCGGGGAACACTGAAGCTTTCTTT. Protein product: CASGGGAGNTEAFF. Together with reference TRBV28 and TRBJ1-1, the CDR3 gives the full variable domain: DVKVTQSSRYLVKRTGEKVFLECVQDMDHENMFWYRQDPGLGLRLIYFSYDVKMKEKGDIPEGYSVSREKKERFSLILESASTNQTSMYLCASGGGAGNTEAFFGQGTRLTVV.

J is TRBJ2-3 and V is TRBV5-1, with D possibly matching TRBD1 (6 bases). Germline values: CDR1 SGHRS, CDR2 YFSETQ. Trimming removed 3 bases at V and 2 bases at J, with 10 bases between. The CDR3 covers 14 residues. CDR3 region: CASSSQGNTDTQYF. Here the CDR3 DNA reads TGCGCCAGCAGCTCACAGGGCAACACAGATACGCAGTATTTT.

This clone was picked up one time. V gene TRBV30 combines with J gene TRBJ2-4; no reliable D call. The CDR3 has 13 amino acids. Germline V gives CDR1 GTSNPN, CDR2 SVGIG (reference sequence). V gave up 5 bases and J gave up 4 bases, with 12 bases separating them. In DNA, the CDR3 is TGTGCCTGGGAGGAGTCTAGTAAAAACATTCAGTACTTC. Translation: CAWEESSKNIQYF.

This clone has a handful of counts. The genes are TRBV19 and TRBJ1-2; maybe TRBD1 (6 bases). The CDR3 spans 13 residues. Germline values: CDR1 LNHDA, CDR2 SQIVND (reference sequence). V was trimmed by 5 bases and J by 5 bases, leaving 12 bases between them. The CDR3 here is CASSETGWYGYTF. The CDR3, as DNA: TGTGCCAGTAGTGAGACAGGCTGGTATGGCTACACCTTC.

The chain couples TRBV18 to TRBJ1-5; D unclear. This CDR3 is built from 15 residues. CDR1 KGHSH and CDR2 LQKENI come from the germline V gene. The V gene lost 3 bases and the J gene lost 3 bases, with 12 bases spanning the gap. In DNA, the CDR3 is TGTGCCAGCTCACCCCCGGGAGGGTACAATCAGCCCCAGCATTTT. Amino acids: CASSPPGGYNQPQHF.

V and J are TRBV6-5 and TRBJ1-4; D gene ambiguous. CDR1 is MNHEY, CDR2 SVGAGI, per germline. The length of the CDR3 is 15 residues. The ends were cut back, 2 bases at V and 4 bases at J, with 11 bases in the middle. For the CDR3, the DNA is TGTGCCAGCAGTTACGCGCCGCGCAATAATGAAAAACTGTTTTTT. It specifies CASSYAPRNNEKLFF.

V gene TRBV28 combines with J gene TRBJ1-4; 8 positions match TRBD1. Per germline, CDR1 MDHEN and CDR2 SYDVKM. Trimming cost V 4 bases and J 4 bases; bases outside gene matches: 8. The CDR3 is 16 residues long. CDR3 protein: CASSSQGARDNEKLFF. The CDR3 bases are TGTGCCAGCAGTTCCCAGGGGGCGCGGGATAATGAAAAACTGTTTTTT.

CDR3 sequence reads: CASQGGSTYEQYF. For the CDR3, the DNA is TGTGCCAGCCAAGGGGGCAGTACCTACGAGCAGTACTTC. The gene calls are TRBV6-1 and TRBJ2-7; TRBD1 agrees at 7 bases. CDR1 MNHNS and CDR2 SASEGT come from the germline V gene. V was clipped by 8 bases and J by 2 bases; unmatched bases: 6. CDR3 length: 13 residues.

The V gene is TRBV6-5, the J gene TRBJ2-1, with TRBD2 identical over 7 bases. Germline CDR1 MNHEY, CDR2 SVGAGI. The CDR3 is made up of 12 amino acids. The J segment lost 7 bases and the V segment lost 8 bases, leaving 5 bases of the junction unmatched. The CDR3 coding sequence is TGTGCCAGCCGGACTAGGCCGAATGAGCAGTTCTTC. Protein product: CASRTRPNEQFF.

The chain recombines TRBV14 with TRBJ2-2; D is undetermined. From germline, CDR1 is SGHDN and CDR2 FVKESK. This CDR3 region has 15 residues. Trimming shortened V by 9 bases and J by 1 base, and 15 bases separated the two germline ends. The CDR3 DNA reads TGTGCCAGTAGACAATCCGGCGGGAACACCGGGGAGCTGTTTTTT. This codes for CASRQSGGNTGELFF.

The chain combines TRBV6-1 with TRBJ2-5; TRBD2 might be the D (5 bases). The J call is in doubt because the DNA end fits TRBJ2-7 better. This CDR3 contains 15 residues. Germline lookup yields CDR1 MNHNS and CDR2 SASEGT. CDR3 loop: CASSEAGRNSYEQYF. In DNA, the CDR3 is TGTGCCAGCAGTGAAGCGGGGAGAAACTCCTACGAGCAGTACTTC.

Worth noting for this clone: The junction does not match germline at one end; this may be a read error. CDR3 region: CAWRSGLGGWAF. DNA for the CDR3: TGTGCCTGGAGGTCAGGGTTAGGTGGCTGGGCCTTC. The V call is TRBV30, the J call TRBJ1-2; D is perhaps TRBD1 (5 bases). The CDR3 length is 12 residues. Germline V gene sequence: CDR1 GTSNPN, CDR2 SVGIG (reference sequence).

This clone was counted a few times. This sequence joins TRBV14 and TRBJ1-4; D gene uncertain. The germline V gene has CDR1 SGHDN and CDR2 FVKESK. The CDR3 runs 13 residues. V was shortened by 4 bases and J by 12 bases, with 15 bases between the two germline ends. Here the CDR3 reads CASSRIGVAELFF. The CDR3 region has the DNA TGTGCCAGCAGCCGCATTGGAGTGGCGGAACTGTTTTTT.

CDR3 DNA: TGTGCCAGCAACTCGGGGGACGGACGATTAGAGCAGTACTTC. Its protein product is CASNSGDGRLEQYF. J is TRBJ2-7 and V is TRBV7-9; tentatively, D is TRBD2 (6 bases). Trimming stripped 7 bases from V and 7 bases from J, with 20 bases between. The germline CDR1 and CDR2 sequences are SEHNR and FQNEAQ (reference sequence). CDR3 length equals 14 residues.

The chain recombines TRBV30 with TRBJ2-5; no clear D. This CDR3 region has 11 residues. Per the germline V gene, CDR1 is GTSNPN and CDR2 is SVGIG (reference sequence). With 5 bases removed from V and 5 bases from J, the gap between germline ends came to 9 bases. CDR3 DNA sequence: TGTGCCTGGGGCCCCACGGAGACCCAGTACTTC. Translating it yields CAWGPTETQYF.

V and J are TRBV28 and TRBJ2-7; 8 positions agree with TRBD2. The CDR3 has 14 residues. Germline values: CDR1 MDHEN, CDR2 SYDVKM. V shed 3 bases and J 4 bases; nucleotides not matched to a gene: 5. This chain's CDR3 is CASSLGLVGYEQYF. Here the CDR3 DNA reads TGTGCCAGCAGTTTGGGACTAGTGGGTTACGAGCAGTACTTC.

The chain uses TRBV28 and TRBJ1-5, with D uncertain. This CDR3 spans 18 amino acids. Trimming pared 6 bases from V and 0 bases from J, leaving 21 bases between. The germline gives CDR1 MDHEN, CDR2 SYDVKM. The CDR3, as DNA: TGTGCCAGCAGCCCGCTACGGGTAGAGGCTTATAGCAATCAGCCCCAGCATTTT. It encodes CASSPLRVEAYSNQPQHF.

The J gene is TRBJ2-7, the V gene TRBV9; weak D call: TRBD1 (6 bases). Trimming took 5 bases from V and 2 from J, leaving 11 bases between them. The CDR3 extends over 13 amino acids. Germline CDR1 is SGDLS and CDR2 is YYNGEE. Here the CDR3 DNA reads TGTGCCAGCAGTCAGGGACAAACCTACGAGCAGTACTTC. Translation gives CASSQGQTYEQYF.